Below, one T cell receptor (beta chain) is given with its context. A few counts support this clone. The antigen this receptor binds is unknown. Base qualities are not recorded, but no much larger clone differs from it by a single base. Each donor gave one peripheral blood draw, averaging roughly 100 mL, which was collected into heparinised tubes. Naive, central memory, regulatory and stem cell-like memory CD4+ T cells were sorted on a BD FACSAria II using a panel including CD45RO, CCR7, CD25, CD127, CD95 and CD27. Purity was above 95% for every sorted population. Right away, PBMCs were isolated by Lymphoprep density gradient centrifugation and were stained directly, with no culture step. So that batch effects would be minimized, each experiment stained and sorted samples in pairs, pairing one healthy donor with one patient. CDR1 and CDR2 are read off the germline V gene as SGHRS and YFSETQ. The CDR3 spans 15 residues, from the cysteine through the phenylalanine. Only the CDR3 DNA is retained, 45 bases long and in frame from the first base. Trimming accounts for 2 bases at V and 1 base at J, while the number of junction bases matched to no gene is 5.

The sample originates from a study of beta chain features in type 1 diabetes (dated by TCRdb to the late 2010s). In the study overall: Mean age, gender distribution, total cell number and subset yield were not different between patients and healthy donors. Regulatory and stem cell-like memory subsets were obtained from only 8 patients and roughly eight healthy donors, while naive and central memory subsets were obtained from all 30 or so donors. Across all samples, approximately 98,000,000 sorted cells were examined, and cell number per subset correlated strongly with RNA yield. In the study, recently diagnosed type 1 diabetes patients and matched healthy donors were compared on the TCRB repertoires of their sorted circulating CD4+ T cell subsets.

General conclusions and limits of the study: Sequencing cDNA rather than genomic DNA could over-represent highly expressing activated cells, although activation and CD3 levels did not differ between groups. Naive, central memory and regulatory TCRB repertoires appeared to be more alike among patients than among healthy donors. Patients with type 1 diabetes made fewer insertions and deleted more nucleotides at VDJ recombination sites, implying thymic rearrangement abnormalities. PCR might favor shorter templates, but patient and control samples were amplified and corrected together, so any skew would affect both groups equally. In all four CD4+ subsets, TCRB CDR3 length was moderately but significantly shorter in type 1 diabetes patients. HLA sub-analyses involved small numbers of individuals, so any influence of HLA type on TCRB rearrangement remained unresolved.

The entire isolated RNA was reverse transcribed using the High Capacity cDNA Reverse Transcription Kit, and thus expressed TCRB transcripts were sequenced. Naive, central memory and regulatory T cell samples underwent deep immunoSEQ sequencing, averaging roughly 3.5 million total reads per sample. After sorted cells were lysed in RLT buffer, RNA was extracted with DNase-treated RNeasy Micro or Mini kits, with the choice depending on cell number. Each cell subset was processed separately to prevent cross-contamination, with patient and healthy donor samples processed together. Using the immunoSEQ multiplex PCR, TCRB sequences were amplified from cDNA into 87-bp fragments spanning the CDR3 region. Sequencing of the amplicons was done on the Illumina HiSeq platform. Processing in the source paper ran as follows. PCR bias was corrected computationally using synthetic template baselines, and reads within Hamming distance 2 were collapsed, with unmergeable singletons discarded. By aligning reads against IMGT, V, D and J genes, CDR3 length, and insertions or deletions at six rearrangement sites were assigned. Within each subset, clonotype counts were normalized to the number of sorted cells before true diversity and Gini coefficients were calculated with the tcR R package. The overlap coefficient, calculated on TCRB nucleotide sequences, was used to quantify repertoire sharing. Out-of-frame TCRB sequences from naive cells were analyzed as a proxy for the pre-selection repertoire. Sourced from immuneACCESS, this table was stored by TCRdb with only in-frame sequences that have V and J called. A share of the clones is absent; for the studies checked, an unresolved V gene accounts for under half, and the remainder has no known explanation. Clonal size and the V and J genes are those of that table, whereas D and trimming came from the DNA. The sample table shows 600,000 or so clones, and 9.5% to 15% are seen once. Of the sample, 0.095% to 0.15% is held by the ten largest clones.

The chain couples TRBV5-1 to TRBJ2-5; 7 bases in the middle match TRBD2. The receptor comes from a man younger than 45 with type 1 diabetes. Sequencing was carried out using naive CD4+ T cells from blood. Interpreted using the paper, the cell subset or site label stands for: true naive CD4+ T cells. The CDR3 protein is CASSFSGAAQETQYF. The DNA reads TGCGCCAGCAGCTTCAGCGGGGCCGCCCAAGAGACCCAGTACTTC.